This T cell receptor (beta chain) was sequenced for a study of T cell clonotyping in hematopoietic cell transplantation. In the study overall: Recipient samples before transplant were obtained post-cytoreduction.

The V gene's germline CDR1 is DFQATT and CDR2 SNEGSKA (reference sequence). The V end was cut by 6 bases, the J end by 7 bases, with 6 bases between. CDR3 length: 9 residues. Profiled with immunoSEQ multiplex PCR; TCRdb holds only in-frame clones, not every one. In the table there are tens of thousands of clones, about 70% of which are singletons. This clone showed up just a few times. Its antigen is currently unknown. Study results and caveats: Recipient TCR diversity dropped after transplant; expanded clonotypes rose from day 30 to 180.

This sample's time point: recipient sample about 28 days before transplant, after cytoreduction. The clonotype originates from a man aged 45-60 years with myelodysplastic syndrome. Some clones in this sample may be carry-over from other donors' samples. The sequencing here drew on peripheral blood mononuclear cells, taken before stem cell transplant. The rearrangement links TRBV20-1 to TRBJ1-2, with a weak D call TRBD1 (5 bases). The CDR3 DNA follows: TGCAGTGCGGGACGTGGCTACACCTTC. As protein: CSAGRGYTF.